This T cell receptor beta chain comes out of a study of blood T cell repertoires in COVID-19. Study information: Researchers got acute and convalescent COVID-19 samples from the United States, Italy and Spain. In each case, the material was cDNA or gDNA derived from T cells, B-cell-depleted T cells, or PBMCs.

Method: immunoSEQ multiplex PCR; TCRdb's copy keeps in-frame clones and lacks some. The sample holds about 76,000 clones, roughly 90% seen once. This TCR came from a human donor in a cohort sampled during active COVID-19. Sequencing used peripheral blood.

The CDR3 DNA reads TGTGCCAGCAGCCCAGATCCGAGCGGTACCTACAATGAGCAGTTCTTC. Translating gives CASSPDPSGTYNEQFF. The V call is TRBV5-4, the J call TRBJ2-1; D perhaps matches TRBD2 (5 bases). Trimming cost V 4 bases and J 2 bases, with 16 bases left between them. The CDR3 consists of 16 residues. The germline V gene encodes CDR1 SGHNT and CDR2 YYREEE (reference sequence).